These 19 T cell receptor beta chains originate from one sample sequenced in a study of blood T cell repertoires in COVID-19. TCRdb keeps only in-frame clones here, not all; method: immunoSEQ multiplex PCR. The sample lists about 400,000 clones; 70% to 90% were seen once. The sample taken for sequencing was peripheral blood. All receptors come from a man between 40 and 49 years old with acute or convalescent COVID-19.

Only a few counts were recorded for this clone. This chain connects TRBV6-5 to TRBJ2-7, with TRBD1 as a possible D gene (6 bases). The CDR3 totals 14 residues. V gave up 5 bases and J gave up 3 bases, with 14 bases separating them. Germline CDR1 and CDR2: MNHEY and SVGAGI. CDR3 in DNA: TGTGCCAGCAGTAATCGACTGGACAGCTACGAGCAGTACTTC. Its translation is CASSNRLDSYEQYF.

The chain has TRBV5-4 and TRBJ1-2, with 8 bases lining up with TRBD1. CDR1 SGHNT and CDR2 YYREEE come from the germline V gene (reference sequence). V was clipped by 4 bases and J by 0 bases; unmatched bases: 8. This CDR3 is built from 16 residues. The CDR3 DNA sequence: TGTGCCAGCAGCGCCGGGACAGGCCGAGCTAACTATGGCTACACCTTC. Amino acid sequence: CASSAGTGRANYGYTF.

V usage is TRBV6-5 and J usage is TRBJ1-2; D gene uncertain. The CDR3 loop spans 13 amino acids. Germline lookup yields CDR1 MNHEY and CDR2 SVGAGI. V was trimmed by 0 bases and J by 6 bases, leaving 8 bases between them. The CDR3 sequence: CASSYSIRDGYTF. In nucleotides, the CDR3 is TGTGCCAGCAGTTACTCGATTCGAGATGGCTACACCTTC.

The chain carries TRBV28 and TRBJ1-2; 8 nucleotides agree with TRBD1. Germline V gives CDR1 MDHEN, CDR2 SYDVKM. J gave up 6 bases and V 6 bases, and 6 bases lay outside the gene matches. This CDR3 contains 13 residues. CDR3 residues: CASRPGGQDGYTF. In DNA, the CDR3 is TGTGCCAGCAGACCAGGGGGCCAGGATGGCTACACCTTC.

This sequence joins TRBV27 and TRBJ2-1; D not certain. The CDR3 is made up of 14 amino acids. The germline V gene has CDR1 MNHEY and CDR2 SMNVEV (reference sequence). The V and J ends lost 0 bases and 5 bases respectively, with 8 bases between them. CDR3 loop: CASSLSWSNNEQFF. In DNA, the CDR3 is TGTGCCAGCAGTTTATCTTGGAGTAACAATGAGCAGTTCTTC.

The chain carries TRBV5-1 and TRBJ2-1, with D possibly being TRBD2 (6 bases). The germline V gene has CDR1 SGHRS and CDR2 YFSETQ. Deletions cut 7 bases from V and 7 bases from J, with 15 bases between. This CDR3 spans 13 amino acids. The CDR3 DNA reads TGCGCCAGCGCCCCCTGGGGGGAAAATGAGCAGTTCTTC. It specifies CASAPWGENEQFF. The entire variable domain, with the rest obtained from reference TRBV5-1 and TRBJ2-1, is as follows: KAGVTQTPRYLIKTRGQQVTLSCSPISGHRSVSWYQQTPGQGLQFLFEYFSETQRNKGNFPGRFSGRQFSNSRSEMNVSTLELGDSALYLCASAPWGENEQFFGPGTRLTVL.

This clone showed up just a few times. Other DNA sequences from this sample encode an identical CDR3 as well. The CDR3 bases are TGTGCCAGCAGGCAGGGCAACTATGGCTACACCTTC. It is translated as CASRQGNYGYTF. The chain has TRBV12-3 or TRBV12-4 and TRBJ1-2; perhaps TRBD1 as D (5 bases). The CDR3 loop spans 12 amino acids. V gave up 6 bases and J gave up 2 bases, with 7 bases separating them.

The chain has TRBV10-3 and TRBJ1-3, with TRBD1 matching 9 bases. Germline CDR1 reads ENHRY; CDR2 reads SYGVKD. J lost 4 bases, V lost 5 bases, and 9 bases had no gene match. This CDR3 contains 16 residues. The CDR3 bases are TGTGCCATCAGTAGCGGGGACAGGGCTTTCGGAAACACCATATATTTT. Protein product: CAISSGDRAFGNTIYF.

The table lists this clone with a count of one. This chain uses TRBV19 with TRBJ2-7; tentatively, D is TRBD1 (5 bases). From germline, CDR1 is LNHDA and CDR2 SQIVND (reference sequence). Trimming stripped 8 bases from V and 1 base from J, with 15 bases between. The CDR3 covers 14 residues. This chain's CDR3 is CASSPFTGSYEQYF. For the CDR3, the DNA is TGTGCCAGTTCCCCCTTCACAGGATCCTACGAGCAGTACTTC.

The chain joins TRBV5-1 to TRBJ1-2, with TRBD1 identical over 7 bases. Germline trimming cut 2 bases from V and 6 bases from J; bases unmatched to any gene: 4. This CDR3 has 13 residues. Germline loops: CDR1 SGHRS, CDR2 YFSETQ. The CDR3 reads CASSLGGGDGYTF. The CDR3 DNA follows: TGCGCCAGCAGCTTAGGAGGGGGCGATGGCTACACCTTC.

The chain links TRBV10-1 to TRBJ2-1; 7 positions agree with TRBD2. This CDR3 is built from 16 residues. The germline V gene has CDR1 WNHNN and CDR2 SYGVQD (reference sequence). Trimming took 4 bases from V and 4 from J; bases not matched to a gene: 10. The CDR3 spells CASSGRGREAYNEQFF. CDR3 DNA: TGCGCCAGCAGTGGACGGGGACGGGAGGCTTACAATGAGCAGTTCTTC.

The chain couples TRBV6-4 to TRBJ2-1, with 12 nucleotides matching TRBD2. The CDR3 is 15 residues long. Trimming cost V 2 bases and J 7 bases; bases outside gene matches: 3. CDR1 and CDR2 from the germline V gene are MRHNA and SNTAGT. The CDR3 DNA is TGTGCCAGCAGTGACGGACTAGCGGGATTAAATGAGCAGTTCTTC. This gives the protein CASSDGLAGLNEQFF.

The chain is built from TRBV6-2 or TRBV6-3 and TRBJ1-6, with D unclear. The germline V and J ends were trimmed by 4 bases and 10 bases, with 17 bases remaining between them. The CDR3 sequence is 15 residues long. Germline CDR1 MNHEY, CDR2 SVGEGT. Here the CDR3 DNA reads TGTGCCAGCAGTTCGATCCAGGTTTCCCGGTCACCCCTCCACTTT. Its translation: CASSSIQVSRSPLHF.

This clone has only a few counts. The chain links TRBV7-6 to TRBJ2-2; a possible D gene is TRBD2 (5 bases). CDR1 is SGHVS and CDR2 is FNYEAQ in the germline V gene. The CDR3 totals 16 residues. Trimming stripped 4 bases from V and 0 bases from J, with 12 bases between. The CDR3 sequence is CASSSSGTANTGELFF. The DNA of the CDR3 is TGTGCCAGCAGCTCGAGCGGAACGGCGAACACCGGGGAGCTGTTTTTT.

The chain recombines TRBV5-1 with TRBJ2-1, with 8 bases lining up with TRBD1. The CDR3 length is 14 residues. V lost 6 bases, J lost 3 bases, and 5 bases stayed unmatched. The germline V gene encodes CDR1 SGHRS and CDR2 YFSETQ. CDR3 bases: TGCGCCAGCACCTCGACAGGGGACTACAATGAGCAGTTCTTC. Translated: CASTSTGDYNEQFF.

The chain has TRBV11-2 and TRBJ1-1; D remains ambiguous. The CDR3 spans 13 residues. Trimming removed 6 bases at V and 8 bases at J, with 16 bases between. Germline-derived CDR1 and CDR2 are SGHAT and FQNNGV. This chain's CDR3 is CASRATVAGEAFF. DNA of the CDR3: TGTGCCAGCAGGGCAACAGTTGCTGGGGAAGCTTTCTTT.

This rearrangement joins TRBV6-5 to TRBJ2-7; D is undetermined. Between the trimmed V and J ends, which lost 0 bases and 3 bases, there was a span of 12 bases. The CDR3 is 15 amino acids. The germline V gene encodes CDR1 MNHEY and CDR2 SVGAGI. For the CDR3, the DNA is TGTGCCAGCAGTTACTCCCCGACTTCTTTCTACGAGCAGTACTTC. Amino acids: CASSYSPTSFYEQYF.

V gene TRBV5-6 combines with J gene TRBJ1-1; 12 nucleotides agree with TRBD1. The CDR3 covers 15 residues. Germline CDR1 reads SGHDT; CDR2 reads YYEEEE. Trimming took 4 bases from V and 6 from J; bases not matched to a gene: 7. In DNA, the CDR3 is TGTGCCAGCAGCGTGGGACAGGGGGCGAGGGCTGAAGCTTTCTTT. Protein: CASSVGQGARAEAFF.

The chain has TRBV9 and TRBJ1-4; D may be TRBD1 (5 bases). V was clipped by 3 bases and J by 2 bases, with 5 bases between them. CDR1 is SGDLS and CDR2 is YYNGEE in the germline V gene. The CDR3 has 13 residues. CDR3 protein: CASSGQTNEKLFF. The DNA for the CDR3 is TGTGCCAGCAGCGGACAGACTAATGAAAAACTGTTTTTT. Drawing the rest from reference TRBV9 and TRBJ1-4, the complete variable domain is DSGVTQTPKHLITATGQRVTLRCSPRSGDLSVYWYQQSLDQGLQFLIQYYNGEERAKGNILERFSAQQFPDLHSELNLSSLELGDSALYFCASSGQTNEKLFFGSGTQLSVL.